This T cell receptor beta chain comes out of a study of blood T cell repertoires in COVID-19. Study-wide context: The study drew acute and convalescent COVID-19 samples from the United States, Italy and Spain. Sources were T cells, B-cell-depleted T cells, or PBMCs; the material itself was cDNA or gDNA.

CDR1 is SEHNR and CDR2 is FQNEAQ in the germline V gene (reference sequence). The length of the CDR3 is 14 residues. Trimming removed 9 bases from V and 1 base from J; junction bases left unmatched: 4. Authors' data handling: Amplified reference gene primers provided the basis for estimating nucleated cell counts. The repertoire was sequenced with immunoSEQ multiplex PCR; TCRdb's copy has only in-frame clones and lacks some. The DNA gave D and trimming, while V, J and clone size come from that table. The repertoire holds around 80,000 clones, more than 65% seen once, with approximately 12% in the top ten.

This TCR was sampled from a man older than 75 with acute or convalescent COVID-19. The rearrangement uses TRBV7-9 and TRBJ2-5; 11 positions agree with TRBD2. Sequences were obtained from peripheral blood. The CDR3 sequence: CASASGGFQETQYF. CDR3 DNA: TGTGCCAGTGCTAGCGGGGGGTTCCAAGAGACCCAGTACTTC. Based on the CDR3 plus reference TRBV7-9 and TRBJ2-5, the full variable domain is DTGVSQNPRHKITKRGQNVTFRCDPISEHNRLYWYRQTLGQGPEFLTYFQNEAQLEKSRLLSDRFSAERPKGSFSTLEIQRTEQGDSAMYLCASASGGFQETQYFGPGTRLLVL.